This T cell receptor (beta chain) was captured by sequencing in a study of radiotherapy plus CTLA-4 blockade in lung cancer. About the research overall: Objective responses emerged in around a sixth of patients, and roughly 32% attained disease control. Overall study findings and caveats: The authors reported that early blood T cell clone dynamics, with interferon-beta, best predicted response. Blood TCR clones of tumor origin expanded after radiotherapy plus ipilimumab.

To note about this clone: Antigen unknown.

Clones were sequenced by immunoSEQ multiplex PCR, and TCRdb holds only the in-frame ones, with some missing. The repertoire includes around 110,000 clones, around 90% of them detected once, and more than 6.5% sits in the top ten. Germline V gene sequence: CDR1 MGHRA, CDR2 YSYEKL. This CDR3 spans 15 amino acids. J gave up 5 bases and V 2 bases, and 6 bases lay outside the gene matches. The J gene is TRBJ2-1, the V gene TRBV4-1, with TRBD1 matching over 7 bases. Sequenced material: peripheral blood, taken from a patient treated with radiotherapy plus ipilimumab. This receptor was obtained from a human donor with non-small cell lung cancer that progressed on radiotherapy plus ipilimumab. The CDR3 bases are TGCGCCAGCAGCCAACGACGACAGGGTAACAATGAGCAGTTCTTC. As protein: CASSQRRQGNNEQFF.